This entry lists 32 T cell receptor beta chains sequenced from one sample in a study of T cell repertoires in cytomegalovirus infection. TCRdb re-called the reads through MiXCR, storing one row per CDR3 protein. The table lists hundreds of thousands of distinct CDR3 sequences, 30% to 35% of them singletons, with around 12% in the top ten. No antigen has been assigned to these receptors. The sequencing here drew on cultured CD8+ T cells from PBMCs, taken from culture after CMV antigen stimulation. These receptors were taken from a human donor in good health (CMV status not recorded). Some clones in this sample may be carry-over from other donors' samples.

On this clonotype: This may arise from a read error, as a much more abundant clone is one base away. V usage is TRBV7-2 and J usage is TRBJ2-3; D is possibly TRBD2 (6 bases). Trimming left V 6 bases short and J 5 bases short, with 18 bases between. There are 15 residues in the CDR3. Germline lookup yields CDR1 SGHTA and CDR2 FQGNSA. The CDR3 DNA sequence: TGTGCCAGCAGGCGAATAGTGGGGGACTTAGATACGCAGTATTTT. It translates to CASRRIVGDLDTQYF.

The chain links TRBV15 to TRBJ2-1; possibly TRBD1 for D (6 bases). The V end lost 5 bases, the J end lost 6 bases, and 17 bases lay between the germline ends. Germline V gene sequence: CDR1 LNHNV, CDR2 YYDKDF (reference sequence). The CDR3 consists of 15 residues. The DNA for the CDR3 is TGTGCCACCAGCGGGGTAGTTGGCAGGGGCAATGAGCAGTTCTTC. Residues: CATSGVVGRGNEQFF.

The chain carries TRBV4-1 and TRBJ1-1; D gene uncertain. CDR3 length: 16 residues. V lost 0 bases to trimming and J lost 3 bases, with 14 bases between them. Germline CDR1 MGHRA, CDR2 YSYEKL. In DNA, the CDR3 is TGCGCCAGCAGCCAAGAATCGGTCAGGTTTGACACTGAAGCTTTCTTT. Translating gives CASSQESVRFDTEAFF.

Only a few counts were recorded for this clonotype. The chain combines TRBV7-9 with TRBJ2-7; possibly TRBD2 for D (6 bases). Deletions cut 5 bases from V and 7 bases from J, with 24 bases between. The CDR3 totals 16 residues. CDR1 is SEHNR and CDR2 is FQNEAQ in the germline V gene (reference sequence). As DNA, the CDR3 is TGTGCCAGCAGCCTTCCCCCGGGGGATTATTTGGGGGAGCAGTACTTC. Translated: CASSLPPGDYLGEQYF.

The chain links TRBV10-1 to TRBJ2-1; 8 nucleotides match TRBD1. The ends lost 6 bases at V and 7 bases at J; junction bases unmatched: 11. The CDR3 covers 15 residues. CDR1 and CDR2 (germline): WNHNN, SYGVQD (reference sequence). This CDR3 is CASSFGQGMENEQFF. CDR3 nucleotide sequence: TGCGCCAGCAGCTTCGGACAGGGAATGGAAAATGAGCAGTTCTTC.

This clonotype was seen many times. In DNA, the CDR3 is TGTGCCAGCAGTACGTTGACTAGCGGAGTATACAATGAGCAGTTCTTC. Its protein is CASSTLTSGVYNEQFF. V is TRBV6-2 or TRBV6-3 and J is TRBJ2-1; 9 positions agree with TRBD2. The CDR3 has 16 residues. CDR1 MNHEY and CDR2 SVGEGT come from the germline V gene. The J segment lost 4 bases and the V segment lost 5 bases, leaving 9 bases of the junction unmatched.

CDR3 in amino acids: CASSLWSLAGGPFLHEQYF. The CDR3 DNA sequence: TGTGCCAGCAGCTTATGGTCCCTAGCGGGGGGGCCGTTCCTCCACGAGCAGTACTTC. This sequence joins TRBV7-9 and TRBJ2-7; 12 bases align to TRBD2. The V gene end was trimmed by 2 bases and the J gene end by 5 bases; junction bases not matched to a gene: 16. In germline, CDR1 is SEHNR, CDR2 FQNEAQ (reference sequence). This CDR3 has 19 residues.

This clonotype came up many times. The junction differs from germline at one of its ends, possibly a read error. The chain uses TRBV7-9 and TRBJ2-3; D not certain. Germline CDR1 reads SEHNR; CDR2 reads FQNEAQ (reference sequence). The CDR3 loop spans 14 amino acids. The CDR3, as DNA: TGTGCCAGCAGCTTAGCTGTAGACGGACGCACATGGCATTTT. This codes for CASSLAVDGRTWHF.

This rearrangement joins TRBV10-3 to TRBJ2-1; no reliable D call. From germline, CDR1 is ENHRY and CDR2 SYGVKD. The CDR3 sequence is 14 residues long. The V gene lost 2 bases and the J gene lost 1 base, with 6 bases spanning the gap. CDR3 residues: CAISEDRSYNEQFF. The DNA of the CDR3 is TGTGCCATCAGTGAGGACCGGTCCTACAATGAGCAGTTCTTC.

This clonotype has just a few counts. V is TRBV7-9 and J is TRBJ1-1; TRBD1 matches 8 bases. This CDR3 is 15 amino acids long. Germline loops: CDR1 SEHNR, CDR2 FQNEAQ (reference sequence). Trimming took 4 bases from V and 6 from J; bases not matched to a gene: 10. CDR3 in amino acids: CASSSPPTGGPEAFF. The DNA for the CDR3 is TGTGCCAGCAGCTCCCCCCCTACAGGGGGGCCTGAAGCTTTCTTT.

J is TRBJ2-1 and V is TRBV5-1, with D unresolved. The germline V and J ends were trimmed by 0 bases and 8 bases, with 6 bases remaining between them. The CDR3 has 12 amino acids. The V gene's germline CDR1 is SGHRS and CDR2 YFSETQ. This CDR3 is CASSLEVHEQFF. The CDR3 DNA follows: TGCGCCAGCAGCTTGGAGGTACATGAGCAGTTCTTC.

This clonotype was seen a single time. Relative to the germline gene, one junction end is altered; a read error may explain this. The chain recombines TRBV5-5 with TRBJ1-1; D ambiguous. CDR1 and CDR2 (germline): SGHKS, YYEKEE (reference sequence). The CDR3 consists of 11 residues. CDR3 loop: CASRKGTESFF. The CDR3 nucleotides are TGTGCCAGCAGGAAGGGAACTGAATCTTTCTTT. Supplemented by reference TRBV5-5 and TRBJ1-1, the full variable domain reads DAGVTQSPTHLIKTRGQQVTLRCSPISGHKSVSWYQQVLGQGPQFIFQYYEKEERGRGNFPDRFSARQFPNYSSELNVNALLLGDSALYLCASRKGTESFFGQGTRLTVV.

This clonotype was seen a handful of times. The CDR3 sequence: CASSPLPGGRAEQYV. The CDR3 coding sequence is TGTGCCAGCAGCCCCTTGCCGGGCGGACGGGCCGAGCAGTACGTC. The rearrangement joins TRBV7-6 to TRBJ2-7; D unclear. This CDR3 contains 15 residues. Trimming removed 5 bases at V and 6 bases at J, with 20 bases between. Per germline, CDR1 SGHVS and CDR2 FNYEAQ.

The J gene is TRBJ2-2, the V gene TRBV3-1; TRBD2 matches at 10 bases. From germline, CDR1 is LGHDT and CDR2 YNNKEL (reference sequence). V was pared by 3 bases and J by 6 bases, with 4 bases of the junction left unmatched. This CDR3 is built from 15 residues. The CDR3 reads CASSHVTSGAGELFF. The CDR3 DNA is TGTGCCAGCAGCCACGTTACTAGCGGGGCCGGGGAGCTGTTTTTT.

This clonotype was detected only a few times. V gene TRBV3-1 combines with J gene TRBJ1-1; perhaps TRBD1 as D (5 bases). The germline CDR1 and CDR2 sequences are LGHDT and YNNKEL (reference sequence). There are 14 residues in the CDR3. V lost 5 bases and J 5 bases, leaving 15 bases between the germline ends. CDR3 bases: TGTGCCAGCAGCGGATGGGGGGAACGGACTGAAGCTTTCTTT. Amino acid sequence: CASSGWGERTEAFF.

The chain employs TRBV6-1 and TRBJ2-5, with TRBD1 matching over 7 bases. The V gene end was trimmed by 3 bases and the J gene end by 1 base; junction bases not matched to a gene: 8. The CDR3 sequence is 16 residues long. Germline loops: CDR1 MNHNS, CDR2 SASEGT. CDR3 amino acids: CASSEGVYRGQETQYF. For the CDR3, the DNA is TGTGCCAGCAGTGAGGGGGTGTACAGGGGCCAAGAGACCCAGTACTTC.

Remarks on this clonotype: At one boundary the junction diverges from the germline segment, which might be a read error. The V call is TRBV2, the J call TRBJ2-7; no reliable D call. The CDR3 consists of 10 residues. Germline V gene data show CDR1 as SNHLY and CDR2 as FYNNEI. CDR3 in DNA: TGTGTCAGCAACGTGGGCGAGCAGTACTTC. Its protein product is CVSNVGEQYF.

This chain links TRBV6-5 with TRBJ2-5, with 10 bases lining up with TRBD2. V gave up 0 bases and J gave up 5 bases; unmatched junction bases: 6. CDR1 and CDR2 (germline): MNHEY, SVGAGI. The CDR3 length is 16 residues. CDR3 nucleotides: TGTGCCAGCAGTTACTCCAGCGGGGGGGCAGAGGAGACCCAGTACTTC. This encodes CASSYSSGGAEETQYF.

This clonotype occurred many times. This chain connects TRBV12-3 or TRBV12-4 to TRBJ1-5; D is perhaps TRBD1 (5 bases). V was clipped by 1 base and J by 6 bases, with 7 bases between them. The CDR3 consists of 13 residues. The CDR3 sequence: CASSLGRVQPQHF. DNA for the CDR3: TGTGCCAGCAGTTTAGGCAGGGTTCAGCCCCAGCATTTT.

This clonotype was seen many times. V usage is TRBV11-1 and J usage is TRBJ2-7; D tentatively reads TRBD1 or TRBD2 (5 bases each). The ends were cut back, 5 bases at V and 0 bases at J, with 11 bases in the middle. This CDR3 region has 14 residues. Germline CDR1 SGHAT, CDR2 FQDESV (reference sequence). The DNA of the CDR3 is TGTGCCAGCAGCCGCTGGGGGAACTCCTACGAGCAGTACTTC. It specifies CASSRWGNSYEQYF. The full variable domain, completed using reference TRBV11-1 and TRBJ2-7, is EAEVAQSPRYKITEKSQAVAFWCDPISGHATLYWYRQILGQGPELLVQFQDESVVDDSQLPKDRFSAERLKGVDSTLKIQPAELGDSAMYLCASSRWGNSYEQYFGPGTRLTVT.

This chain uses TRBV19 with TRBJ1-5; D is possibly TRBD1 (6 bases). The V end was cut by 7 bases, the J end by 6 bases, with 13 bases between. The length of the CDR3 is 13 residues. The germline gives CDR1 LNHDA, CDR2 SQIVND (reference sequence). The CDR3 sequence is CASTPGGPQPQHF. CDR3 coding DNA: TGTGCCAGTACCCCTGGGGGCCCTCAGCCCCAGCATTTT.

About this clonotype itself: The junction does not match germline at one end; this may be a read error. The CDR3 sequence is CAGSLLGVFGYTF. Here the CDR3 DNA reads TGTGCCGGCAGTTTATTGGGTGTCTTTGGCTACACCTTC. The rearrangement links TRBV27 to TRBJ1-2, with D unresolved. This CDR3 contains 13 residues. Germline loops: CDR1 MNHEY, CDR2 SMNVEV (reference sequence).

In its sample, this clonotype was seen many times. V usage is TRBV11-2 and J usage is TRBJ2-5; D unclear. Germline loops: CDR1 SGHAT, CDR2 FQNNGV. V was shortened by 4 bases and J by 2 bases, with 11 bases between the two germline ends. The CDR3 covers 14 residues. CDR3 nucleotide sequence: TGTGCCAGCAGCTCCTTCAGAAAGCAAGAGACCCAGTACTTC. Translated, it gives CASSSFRKQETQYF.

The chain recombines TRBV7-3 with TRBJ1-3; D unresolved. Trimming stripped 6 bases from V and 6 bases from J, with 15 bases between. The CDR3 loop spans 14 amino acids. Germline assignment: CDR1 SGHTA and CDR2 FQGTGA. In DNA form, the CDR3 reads TGTGCCAGCAGTTATCCGGGAGTGGAAAACACCATATATTTT. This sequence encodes CASSYPGVENTIYF.

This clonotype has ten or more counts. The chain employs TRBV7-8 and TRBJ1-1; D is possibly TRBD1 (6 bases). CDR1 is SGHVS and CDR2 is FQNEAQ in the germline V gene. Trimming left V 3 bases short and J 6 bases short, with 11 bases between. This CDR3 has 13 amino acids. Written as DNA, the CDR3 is TGTGCCAGCAGCTTGGGGGGGCGCGCTGAAGCTTTCTTT. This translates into CASSLGGRAEAFF.

As DNA, the CDR3 is TGTGCCAGCAGCAGACACTCCCAAGAGACCCAGTACTTC. Encoded protein: CASSRHSQETQYF. V usage is TRBV7-4 and J usage is TRBJ2-5; D unclear. The CDR3 runs to 13 residues. V lost 5 bases and J lost 1, with 8 bases in between. Germline loops: CDR1 SGHVT, CDR2 SQSDAQ.

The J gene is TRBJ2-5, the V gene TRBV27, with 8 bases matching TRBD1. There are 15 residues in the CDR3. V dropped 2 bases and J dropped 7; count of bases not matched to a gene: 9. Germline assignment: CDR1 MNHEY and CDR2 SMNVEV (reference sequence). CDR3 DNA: TGTGCCAGCAGTTTAAGCAGGGGGCGGGTAGGGACCCAGTACTTC. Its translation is CASSLSRGRVGTQYF.

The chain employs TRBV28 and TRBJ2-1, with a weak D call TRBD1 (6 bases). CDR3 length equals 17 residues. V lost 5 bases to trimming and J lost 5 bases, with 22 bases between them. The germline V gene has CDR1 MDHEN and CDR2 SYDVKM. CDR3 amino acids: CASSVITGQSGNNEQFF. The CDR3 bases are TGTGCCAGCAGTGTAATAACGGGACAATCAGGGAACAATGAGCAGTTCTTC.

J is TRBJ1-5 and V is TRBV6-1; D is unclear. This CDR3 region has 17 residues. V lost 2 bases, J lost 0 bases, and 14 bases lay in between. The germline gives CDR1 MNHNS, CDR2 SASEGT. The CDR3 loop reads CASSERVVPYSNQPQHF. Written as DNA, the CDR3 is TGTGCCAGCAGTGAACGGGTGGTCCCGTATAGCAATCAGCCCCAGCATTTT.

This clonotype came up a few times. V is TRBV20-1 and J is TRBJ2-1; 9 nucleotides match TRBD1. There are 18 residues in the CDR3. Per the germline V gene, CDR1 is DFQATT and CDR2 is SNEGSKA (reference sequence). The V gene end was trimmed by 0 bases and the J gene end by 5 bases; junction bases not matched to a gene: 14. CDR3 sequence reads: CSARDYLTARDRDNEQFF. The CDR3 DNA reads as TGCAGTGCTAGAGATTATCTTACGGCCCGGGACAGGGACAATGAGCAGTTCTTC.

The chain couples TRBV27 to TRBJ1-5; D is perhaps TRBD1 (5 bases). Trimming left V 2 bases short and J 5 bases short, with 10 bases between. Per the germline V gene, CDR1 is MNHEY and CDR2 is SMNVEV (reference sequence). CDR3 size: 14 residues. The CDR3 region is CASSLGQTDQPQHF. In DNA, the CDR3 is TGTGCCAGCAGTTTAGGCCAGACAGATCAGCCCCAGCATTTT.

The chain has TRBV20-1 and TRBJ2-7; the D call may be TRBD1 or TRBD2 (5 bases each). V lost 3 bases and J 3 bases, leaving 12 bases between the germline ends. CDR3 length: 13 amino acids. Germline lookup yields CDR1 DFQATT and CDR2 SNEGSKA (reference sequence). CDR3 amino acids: CSARGRGDYEQYV. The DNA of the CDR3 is TGCAGTGCTAGGGGGAGAGGGGACTACGAGCAGTACGTC.